The 19 T cell receptor beta chains in this list originate from one sample, sequenced in a study of T-cell reconstitution after alpha-beta-depleted transplantation in children. Preparation of the TCRbeta library involved a method that used unique molecular identifiers. TCRdb analysed the PCR reads with MiXCR anew, one entry per CDR3 protein. The sample lists roughly 500,000 distinct CDR3 sequences, approximately 20% occurring once. Sequenced material: PBMCs from the stem cell graft donor, taken from the stem cell graft. The receptors were gathered from a human donor who donated a stem cell graft to a child with acute lymphoblastic leukemia.

This sequence joins TRBV30 and TRBJ1-6, with a possible D match to TRBD1 (5 bases). Germline V gene data show CDR1 as GTSNPN and CDR2 as SVGIG (reference sequence). V lost 1 base and J 6 bases, leaving 13 bases between the germline ends. The CDR3 contains 15 residues. The CDR3 spells CAWSAPLGRNSPLHF. CDR3 coding DNA: TGTGCCTGGAGTGCCCCATTGGGGCGTAATTCACCCCTCCACTTT.

This clonotype was recorded only once. J is TRBJ2-2 and V is TRBV19; 11 bases map to TRBD2. This CDR3 is built from 15 residues. The junction had 6 bases not matched to a gene; V was cut back by 7 bases and J by 5 bases. From germline, CDR1 is LNHDA and CDR2 SQIVND (reference sequence). In DNA, the CDR3 is TGTGCCAGTACCCCTTTAGCGGGAGGGACCGGGGAGCTGTTTTTT. Translation gives CASTPLAGGTGELFF. Combining the CDR3 with reference TRBV19 and TRBJ2-2 gives the whole variable domain DGGITQSPKYLFRKEGQNVTLSCEQNLNHDAMYWYRQDPGQGLRLIYYSQIVNDFQKGDIAEGYSVSREKKESFPLTVTSAQKNPTAFYLCASTPLAGGTGELFFGEGSRLTVL.

The chain is built from TRBV14 and TRBJ2-1, with 7 bases matching TRBD2. Germline loops: CDR1 SGHDN, CDR2 FVKESK. The CDR3 runs 17 residues. V was clipped by 2 bases and J by 3 bases; unmatched bases: 10. The CDR3 nucleotides are TGTGCCAGCAGCCAATTAGTCCGGGAGGTCATCTACAATGAGCAGTTCTTC. Protein product: CASSQLVREVIYNEQFF.

V gene TRBV13 combines with J gene TRBJ2-5, with TRBD2 as a possible D gene (6 bases). Deletions cut 5 bases from V and 7 bases from J, with 14 bases between. The CDR3 loop spans 13 amino acids. Germline V gives CDR1 PRHDT, CDR2 FYEKMQ (reference sequence). CDR3 residues: CASSLGTPGTQYF. Here the CDR3 DNA reads TGTGCCAGCAGCCTCGGGACTCCGGGGACCCAGTACTTC.

The gene calls are TRBV5-1 and TRBJ2-7, with a weak D call TRBD1 (6 bases). The V gene lost 1 base and the J gene lost 4 bases, with 12 bases spanning the gap. Germline V lookup: CDR1 SGHRS, CDR2 YFSETQ. The CDR3 consists of 14 residues. Written as DNA, the CDR3 is TGCGCCAGCAGCTTGCGTGGACAGCATTACGAGCAGTACTTC. Translated, it gives CASSLRGQHYEQYF.

This CDR3 reads CASSFVSSGTEAFF. CDR3 in DNA: TGTGCCAGCAGTTTTGTCTCCTCGGGCACTGAAGCTTTCTTT. The V and J genes are TRBV27 and TRBJ1-1; D not resolved. The CDR3 length is 14 residues. Germline V lookup: CDR1 MNHEY, CDR2 SMNVEV (reference sequence). The V gene lost 3 bases and the J gene lost 4 bases, with 12 bases spanning the gap.

In its sample, this clonotype was seen a few times. The chain couples TRBV2 to TRBJ2-7; D is unresolved. The CDR3 runs to 14 residues. Trimming pared 9 bases from V and 2 bases from J, leaving 17 bases between. Germline V CDR1 and CDR2: SNHLY, FYNNEI. Written as DNA, the CDR3 is TGTGCCAGACGGACGGACGTTCAACCCTACGAGCAGTACTTC. Its translation is CARRTDVQPYEQYF.

The chain recombines TRBV15 with TRBJ2-1, with D uncertain. V was pared by 0 bases and J by 5 bases, with 8 bases between. Germline V lookup: CDR1 LNHNV, CDR2 YYDKDF (reference sequence). This CDR3 comprises 14 residues. This CDR3 is CATSREAVHNEQFF. CDR3 nucleotides: TGTGCCACCAGCAGAGAGGCAGTCCACAATGAGCAGTTCTTC.

This clonotype was found a few times. The chain joins TRBV5-8 to TRBJ1-5; 7 nucleotides align to TRBD1. This CDR3 has 15 residues. Germline trimming cut 3 bases from V and 1 base from J; bases unmatched to any gene: 4. Germline loops: CDR1 SGHTS, CDR2 YDEGEE. CDR3 protein: CASSSTGKSNQPQHF. CDR3 DNA sequence: TGTGCCAGCAGCTCGACAGGGAAGAGCAATCAGCCCCAGCATTTT.

This clonotype was observed a few times. This chain links TRBV5-1 with TRBJ2-3; D unresolved. Germline V gene lookup returns CDR1 SGHRS and CDR2 YFSETQ. The CDR3 sequence is 12 residues long. Trimming left V 1 base short and J 5 bases short, with 5 bases between. The CDR3 sequence is CASSLYQDTQYF. The CDR3 DNA reads TGCGCCAGCAGCTTGTATCAAGATACGCAGTATTTT.

This clonotype was detected only a few times. This chain joins TRBV3-1 and TRBJ2-1, with 8 positions matching TRBD2. The germline CDR1 and CDR2 sequences are LGHDT and YNNKEL (reference sequence). This CDR3 region has 16 residues. V lost 3 bases, J lost 2 bases, and 6 bases stayed unmatched. The CDR3 is CASSQLQREPYNEQFF. The CDR3 DNA reads as TGTGCCAGCAGCCAGTTACAGCGGGAGCCCTACAATGAGCAGTTCTTC.

The sample holds a few counts of this clonotype. The chain links TRBV29-1 to TRBJ2-1; TRBD2 matches 8 bases. The germline CDR1 and CDR2 sequences are SQVTM and ANQGSEA. The CDR3 is 14 amino acids. The V and J ends lost 6 bases and 10 bases, in that order; junction bases with no gene match: 14. CDR3 loop: CSVRTWGLGEEQFF. The CDR3 DNA sequence: TGCAGCGTAAGAACATGGGGACTAGGGGAGGAGCAGTTCTTC.

This clonotype occurred a few times. V gene TRBV5-1 combines with J gene TRBJ1-2; 9 nucleotides agree with TRBD1. Germline CDR1 is SGHRS and CDR2 is YFSETQ. The CDR3 is 15 amino acids. Germline trimming cut 6 bases from V and 0 bases from J; bases unmatched to any gene: 6. This CDR3 is CASTGTGSANYGYTF. The CDR3 nucleotides read TGCGCCAGCACCGGGACAGGGTCAGCTAACTATGGCTACACCTTC.

This clonotype was seen a few times. V and J are TRBV10-1 and TRBJ1-1; D call uncertain. The V and J ends lost 3 bases and 8 bases respectively, with 19 bases between them. Germline values: CDR1 WNHNN, CDR2 SYGVQD (reference sequence). CDR3 length: 15 residues. CDR3 region: CASSDHHGYNPEAFF. The CDR3 DNA follows: TGCGCCAGCAGTGATCATCACGGATACAACCCCGAAGCTTTCTTT.

This clonotype was counted at least ten times. V usage is TRBV7-9 and J usage is TRBJ2-5; D is undetermined. CDR3 length: 15 residues. Germline V CDR1 and CDR2: SEHNR, FQNEAQ (reference sequence). V gave up 1 base and J gave up 5 bases, with 14 bases separating them. CDR3 in amino acids: CASSLGTITGETQYF. In nucleotides, the CDR3 is TGTGCCAGCAGCTTAGGGACCATTACTGGGGAGACCCAGTACTTC.

This clonotype was recorded a few times. The rearrangement links TRBV15 to TRBJ1-1, with D possibly matching TRBD1 (5 bases). Germline CDR1 and CDR2: LNHNV and YYDKDF (reference sequence). This CDR3 has 17 amino acids. Deletions cut 4 bases from V and 1 base from J, with 19 bases between. CDR3 sequence reads: CATSKGRQGEPNTEAFF. The CDR3 bases are TGTGCCACCAGCAAGGGGAGGCAGGGAGAACCGAACACTGAAGCTTTCTTT.

The rearrangement joins TRBV27 to TRBJ1-1, with D uncertain. The CDR3 loop spans 13 amino acids. Between the trimmed V and J ends, which lost 4 bases and 1 base, there was a span of 7 bases. Germline values: CDR1 MNHEY, CDR2 SMNVEV (reference sequence). The CDR3 DNA is TGTGCCAGCAGTTGGGCACAGAACACTGAAGCTTTCTTT. Translated: CASSWAQNTEAFF.

This clonotype occurred a few times. The genes are TRBV12-3 or TRBV12-4 and TRBJ2-3; the D is unclear. This CDR3 contains 13 residues. The V end was cut by 7 bases, the J end by 2 bases, with 10 bases between. The CDR3 DNA reads as TGTGCCAGCAAAACGACTCCCACAGATACGCAGTATTTT. Amino acids: CASKTTPTDTQYF.

This chain joins TRBV2 and TRBJ1-3, with TRBD1 matching over 10 bases. V dropped 4 bases and J dropped 0; count of bases not matched to a gene: 12. Germline values: CDR1 SNHLY, CDR2 FYNNEI. This CDR3 is built from 19 residues. CDR3 in amino acids: CASSGGDRGSLHSGNTIYF. CDR3 coding DNA: TGTGCCAGCAGTGGGGGGGACAGGGGCTCACTACACTCTGGAAACACCATATATTTT.